Listed below are T cell receptor beta chains from one sample, sequenced in a study of T cells in localized non-small cell lung cancer. The table came from immunoSEQ multiplex PCR; TCRdb's copy has only in-frame clones and leaves some out. In the table there are 20,000 to 25,000 clones, more than 70% of which are singletons. Here the sequenced sample was PBMCs, taken before any cancer treatment. Receptors originate from a woman aged 35-70 years with stage II squamous cell lung carcinoma. The CDR3 runs from the conserved cysteine through the conserved F or W. The order of the fields is V gene, J gene, clone size, D gene, CDR3 protein, CDR3 DNA. D genes are given only for firm matches. Clone size is stated in some rows and not others, as once, few, many or a class when expanded.

v_call: TRBV19
j_call: TRBJ2-4
clone_size: few
d_call: -
cdr3_aa: CASRDSLAKNIQYF
cdr3_nt: TGTGCCAGTAGGGACAGTTTAGCCAAAAACATTCAGTACTTC

v_call: TRBV5-1
j_call: TRBJ2-3
clone_size: -
d_call: -
cdr3_aa: CASSEGAFHTDTQYF
cdr3_nt: TGCGCCAGCAGTGAAGGTGCGTTCCACACAGATACGCAGTATTTT

v_call: TRBV30
j_call: TRBJ1-1
clone_size: -
d_call: -
cdr3_aa: CAWSGGTTEAFF
cdr3_nt: TGTGCCTGGAGTGGGGGGACCACTGAAGCTTTCTTT

v_call: TRBV6-1
j_call: TRBJ2-7
clone_size: medium-sized
d_call: -
cdr3_aa: CASSGTGGRVEQYF
cdr3_nt: TGTGCCAGCAGTGGGACGGGCGGTCGAGTTGAGCAGTACTTC

v_call: TRBV9
j_call: TRBJ1-1
clone_size: once
d_call: -
cdr3_aa: CASSVGGQGTEAFF
cdr3_nt: TGTGCCAGCAGCGTCGGGGGGCAAGGGACTGAAGCTTTCTTT

v_call: TRBV7-2
j_call: TRBJ2-5
clone_size: -
d_call: -
cdr3_aa: CASSGVETQYF
cdr3_nt: TGTGCCAGCAGCGGGGTAGAGACCCAGTACTTC

v_call: TRBV6-6
j_call: TRBJ2-7
clone_size: -
d_call: -
cdr3_aa: CASIAGSGTSSYEQYF
cdr3_nt: TGTGCCAGCATCGCCGGGTCGGGCACTAGCTCCTACGAGCAGTACTTC

v_call: TRBV21-1
j_call: TRBJ2-1
clone_size: -
d_call: -
cdr3_aa: CASSKRKGLPPYNEQFF
cdr3_nt: TGTGCCAGCAGCAAAAGGAAGGGACTCCCTCCCTACAATGAGCAGTTCTTC

v_call: TRBV7-9
j_call: TRBJ1-1
clone_size: once
d_call: -
cdr3_aa: CASSLIGGSGEAFF
cdr3_nt: TGTGCCAGCAGCTTGATAGGGGGATCGGGTGAAGCTTTCTTT

v_call: TRBV29-1
j_call: TRBJ1-2
clone_size: -
d_call: -
cdr3_aa: CSVGTNYGYTF
cdr3_nt: TGCAGCGTTGGTACTAACTATGGCTACACCTTC

v_call: TRBV30
j_call: TRBJ2-5
clone_size: -
d_call: -
cdr3_aa: CAWSENRETQYF
cdr3_nt: TGTGCCTGGAGTGAAAATCGGGAGACCCAGTACTTC

v_call: TRBV11-2
j_call: TRBJ2-7
clone_size: -
d_call: -
cdr3_aa: CASSPGASGYEQYF
cdr3_nt: TGTGCCAGCAGCCCGGGGGCTAGCGGCTACGAGCAGTACTTC

v_call: TRBV11-2
j_call: TRBJ1-1
clone_size: -
d_call: -
cdr3_aa: CASSLAPFGMDQAEAFF
cdr3_nt: TGTGCCAGCAGCTTAGCCCCCTTCGGGATGGATCAAGCTGAAGCTTTCTTT

v_call: TRBV7-2
j_call: TRBJ2-3
clone_size: -
d_call: -
cdr3_aa: CASSLAGPLRGTQYF
cdr3_nt: TGTGCCAGCAGCTTAGCGGGCCCCCTAAGGGGTACGCAGTATTTT

v_call: TRBV5-4
j_call: TRBJ2-7
clone_size: -
d_call: TRBD2
cdr3_aa: CASSIGLAASYEQYF
cdr3_nt: TGTGCCAGCAGCATTGGACTAGCCGCTTCCTACGAGCAGTACTTC

v_call: TRBV29-1
j_call: TRBJ2-7
clone_size: -
d_call: -
cdr3_aa: CSVDLRGLADEQYF
cdr3_nt: TGCAGCGTTGACCTTCGCGGCCTAGCAGACGAGCAGTACTTC

v_call: TRBV7-8
j_call: TRBJ1-2
clone_size: -
d_call: -
cdr3_aa: CATRSHSNYGYTF
cdr3_nt: TGTGCCACCCGATCCCATTCTAACTATGGCTACACCTTC

v_call: TRBV27
j_call: TRBJ1-5
clone_size: -
d_call: -
cdr3_aa: CASSLGGWQPQHF
cdr3_nt: TGTGCCAGCAGTTTGGGGGGGTGGCAGCCCCAGCATTTT

v_call: TRBV11-2
j_call: TRBJ2-1
clone_size: -
d_call: TRBD1
cdr3_aa: CASSFGTGGYNEQFF
cdr3_nt: TGTGCCAGCAGCTTCGGGACAGGTGGCTACAATGAGCAGTTCTTC

v_call: TRBV11-2
j_call: TRBJ2-7
clone_size: -
d_call: TRBD1
cdr3_aa: CASTSTGPYEQYF
cdr3_nt: TGTGCCAGCACCTCGACAGGGCCCTACGAGCAGTACTTC

v_call: TRBV9
j_call: TRBJ2-1
clone_size: -
d_call: TRBD2
cdr3_aa: CASSPGGRGRAVNEQFF
cdr3_nt: TGTGCCAGCAGCCCAGGAGGTCGCGGGAGGGCCGTAAATGAGCAGTTCTTC

v_call: TRBV30
j_call: TRBJ2-7
clone_size: -
d_call: TRBD2
cdr3_aa: CAWSVLTSDHEQYF
cdr3_nt: TGTGCCTGGAGTGTATTGACTAGCGATCACGAGCAGTACTTC

v_call: TRBV19
j_call: TRBJ2-5
clone_size: -
d_call: -
cdr3_aa: CASRDPGKGTQYF
cdr3_nt: TGTGCCAGTAGAGACCCAGGGAAGGGGACCCAGTACTTC

v_call: TRBV7-2
j_call: TRBJ2-5
clone_size: -
d_call: -
cdr3_aa: CASSLAGGATQYF
cdr3_nt: TGTGCCAGCAGCTTAGCGGGAGGAGCGACCCAGTACTTC

v_call: TRBV5-5
j_call: TRBJ1-1
clone_size: -
d_call: TRBD1
cdr3_aa: CASSEPGGASRAEAFF
cdr3_nt: TGTGCCAGCAGCGAACCAGGGGGCGCGAGTAGGGCTGAAGCTTTCTTT

v_call: TRBV7-8
j_call: TRBJ1-5
clone_size: -
d_call: -
cdr3_aa: CASSLVGGGGNQPQHF
cdr3_nt: TGTGCCAGCAGCTTAGTAGGAGGTGGGGGCAATCAGCCCCAGCATTTT

v_call: TRBV5-8
j_call: TRBJ2-7
clone_size: -
d_call: TRBD1
cdr3_aa: CASSLGQGMTYEQYF
cdr3_nt: TGTGCCAGCAGCTTGGGACAGGGAATGACCTACGAGCAGTACTTC

v_call: TRBV19
j_call: TRBJ1-1
clone_size: -
d_call: -
cdr3_aa: CASNHGRRTEAFF
cdr3_nt: TGTGCCAGTAACCATGGACGGCGCACTGAAGCTTTCTTT

v_call: TRBV28
j_call: TRBJ2-5
clone_size: -
d_call: TRBD2
cdr3_aa: CASSQSGGETQYF
cdr3_nt: TGTGCCAGCAGTCAATCGGGGGGAGAGACCCAGTACTTC

v_call: TRBV6-5
j_call: TRBJ2-5
clone_size: -
d_call: TRBD2
cdr3_aa: CASSDTSGQETQYF
cdr3_nt: TGTGCCAGCAGTGATACTAGCGGCCAAGAGACCCAGTACTTC

v_call: TRBV9
j_call: TRBJ2-1
clone_size: -
d_call: TRBD2
cdr3_aa: CASSPYGRREIKDEQFF
cdr3_nt: TGTGCCAGCAGCCCCTACGGTCGGCGGGAGATCAAGGATGAGCAGTTCTTC

v_call: TRBV7-2
j_call: TRBJ2-7
clone_size: once
d_call: -
cdr3_aa: CASSPGGGAYEQYF
cdr3_nt: TGTGCCAGCAGCCCAGGGGGAGGGGCCTACGAGCAGTACTTC

v_call: TRBV5-1
j_call: TRBJ2-3
clone_size: -
d_call: TRBD1
cdr3_aa: CASSPPGQGATDTQYF
cdr3_nt: TGCGCCAGCAGCCCACCGGGACAGGGTGCCACGGATACGCAGTATTTT

v_call: TRBV6-1
j_call: TRBJ2-7
clone_size: -
d_call: -
cdr3_aa: CASSEVRDEQYF
cdr3_nt: TGTGCCAGCAGTGAAGTTCGGGACGAGCAGTACTTC

v_call: TRBV6-5
j_call: TRBJ2-7
clone_size: -
d_call: -
cdr3_aa: CATGQGRSSEQYF
cdr3_nt: TGTGCCACCGGTCAGGGAAGATCCTCCGAGCAGTACTTC

v_call: TRBV7-8
j_call: TRBJ1-5
clone_size: -
d_call: TRBD1
cdr3_aa: CASSLGGGVAQHF
cdr3_nt: TGTGCCAGCAGCTTAGGAGGGGGCGTGGCCCAGCATTTT

v_call: TRBV5-6
j_call: TRBJ2-5
clone_size: -
d_call: TRBD2
cdr3_aa: CASSSGLAGVPETQYF
cdr3_nt: TGTGCCAGCAGCTCAGGACTAGCGGGAGTCCCCGAGACCCAGTACTTC

v_call: TRBV11-3
j_call: TRBJ2-1
clone_size: -
d_call: -
cdr3_aa: CASSQRMAQLANEQFF
cdr3_nt: TGTGCCAGCAGCCAGAGAATGGCGCAGCTTGCAAATGAGCAGTTCTTC

v_call: TRBV7-2
j_call: TRBJ1-1
clone_size: -
d_call: -
cdr3_aa: CASTGGGMNTEAFF
cdr3_nt: TGTGCCAGCACCGGGGGGGGCATGAACACTGAAGCTTTCTTT

v_call: TRBV2
j_call: TRBJ2-4
clone_size: -
d_call: -
cdr3_aa: CASSERVSQNIQYF
cdr3_nt: TGTGCCAGCAGCGAGAGGGTCTCCCAAAACATTCAGTACTTC

v_call: TRBV19
j_call: TRBJ2-1
clone_size: -
d_call: TRBD2
cdr3_aa: CASTAGRDRYNEQFF
cdr3_nt: TGTGCCAGTACAGCGGGGCGGGACCGATACAATGAGCAGTTCTTC

v_call: TRBV28
j_call: TRBJ1-2
clone_size: -
d_call: -
cdr3_aa: CASSFPWTASTNYGYTF
cdr3_nt: TGTGCCAGCAGTTTCCCCTGGACAGCTTCAACTAACTATGGCTACACCTTC

v_call: TRBV5-1
j_call: TRBJ1-5
clone_size: few
d_call: -
cdr3_aa: CASSLVGGNQPQHF
cdr3_nt: TGCGCCAGCAGCTTGGTGGGGGGCAATCAGCCCCAGCATTTT

v_call: TRBV28
j_call: TRBJ2-1
clone_size: once
d_call: -
cdr3_aa: CASIKGGGPYNEQFF
cdr3_nt: TGTGCCAGCATAAAAGGTGGGGGGCCGTACAATGAGCAGTTCTTC

v_call: TRBV27
j_call: TRBJ1-4
clone_size: -
d_call: TRBD1
cdr3_aa: CASSPGTGVTGDEKLFF
cdr3_nt: TGTGCCAGCAGTCCTGGGACAGGGGTAACGGGGGATGAAAAACTGTTTTTT

v_call: TRBV7-2
j_call: TRBJ2-3
clone_size: -
d_call: TRBD2
cdr3_aa: CASSLGLAGDPQYF
cdr3_nt: TGTGCCAGCAGCTTAGGGCTAGCGGGAGACCCGCAGTATTTT

v_call: TRBV7-2
j_call: TRBJ2-1
clone_size: -
d_call: TRBD2
cdr3_aa: CASSPQGRATNEQFF
cdr3_nt: TGTGCCAGCAGCCCCCAAGGGAGGGCGACAAATGAGCAGTTCTTC

v_call: TRBV7-9
j_call: TRBJ2-2
clone_size: few
d_call: TRBD2
cdr3_aa: CASSLGRPSGGNTGELFF
cdr3_nt: TGTGCCAGCAGCTTAGGAAGACCTAGCGGGGGGAACACCGGGGAGCTGTTTTTT

v_call: TRBV9
j_call: TRBJ2-2
clone_size: -
d_call: TRBD2
cdr3_aa: CASSVGIAGATGELFF
cdr3_nt: TGTGCCAGCAGCGTAGGAATAGCGGGGGCCACCGGGGAGCTGTTTTTT

v_call: TRBV2
j_call: TRBJ1-5
clone_size: -
d_call: -
cdr3_aa: CASSDGNGGNQPQHF
cdr3_nt: TGTGCCAGCAGTGATGGGAATGGAGGGAATCAGCCCCAGCATTTT

v_call: TRBV19
j_call: TRBJ2-5
clone_size: -
d_call: TRBD1
cdr3_aa: CASSSRDRQETQYF
cdr3_nt: TGTGCCAGTAGTTCACGGGACAGACAAGAGACCCAGTACTTC

v_call: TRBV15
j_call: TRBJ1-4
clone_size: few
d_call: -
cdr3_aa: CATSRDGAGTGEKLFF
cdr3_nt: TGTGCCACCAGCAGAGATGGGGCAGGGACTGGTGAAAAACTGTTTTTT

v_call: TRBV5-4
j_call: TRBJ1-2
clone_size: -
d_call: TRBD1
cdr3_aa: CASSLERDRADGYTF
cdr3_nt: TGTGCCAGCAGCTTGGAACGGGACAGGGCGGATGGCTACACCTTC

v_call: TRBV5-8
j_call: TRBJ1-1
clone_size: -
d_call: TRBD1
cdr3_aa: CASSAWTGANTEAFF
cdr3_nt: TGTGCCAGCAGCGCCTGGACAGGGGCCAACACTGAAGCTTTCTTT

v_call: TRBV28
j_call: TRBJ1-3
clone_size: -
d_call: -
cdr3_aa: CASSSWQSRNTIYF
cdr3_nt: TGTGCCAGCAGTTCGTGGCAGTCGAGAAACACCATATATTTT

v_call: TRBV5-4
j_call: TRBJ2-1
clone_size: medium-sized
d_call: TRBD2
cdr3_aa: CASSLKAGGSYNEQFF
cdr3_nt: TGTGCCAGCAGCTTGAAGGCGGGAGGCTCCTACAATGAGCAGTTCTTC

v_call: TRBV29-1
j_call: TRBJ1-2
clone_size: -
d_call: -
cdr3_aa: CSVEDSNYGYTF
cdr3_nt: TGCAGCGTTGAAGACAGTAACTATGGCTACACCTTC